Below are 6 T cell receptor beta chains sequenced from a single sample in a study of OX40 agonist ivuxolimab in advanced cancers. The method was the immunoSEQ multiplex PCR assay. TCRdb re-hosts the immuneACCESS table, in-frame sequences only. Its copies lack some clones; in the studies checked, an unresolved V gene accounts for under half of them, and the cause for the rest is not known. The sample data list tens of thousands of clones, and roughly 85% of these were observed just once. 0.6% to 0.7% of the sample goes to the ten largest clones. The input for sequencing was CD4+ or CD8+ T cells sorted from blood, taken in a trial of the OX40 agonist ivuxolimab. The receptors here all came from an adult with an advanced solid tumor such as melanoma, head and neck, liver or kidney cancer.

The CDR3 DNA reads TGTGCCAGCAGCCCCCTAGCGGGAGATGAGCAGTTCTTC. It specifies CASSPLAGDEQFF. The genes are TRBV7-3 and TRBJ2-1; 10 bases align to TRBD2. This CDR3 comprises 13 residues. The germline gives CDR1 SGHTA, CDR2 FQGTGA. J lost 8 bases, V lost 5 bases, and 3 bases had no gene match. Complete variable domain (other parts from reference TRBV7-3 and TRBJ2-1): GAGVSQTPSNKVTEKGKYVELRCDPISGHTALYWYRQSLGQGPEFLIYFQGTGAADDSGLPNDRFFAVRPEGSVSTLKIQRTERGDSAVYLCASSPLAGDEQFFGPGTRLTVL.

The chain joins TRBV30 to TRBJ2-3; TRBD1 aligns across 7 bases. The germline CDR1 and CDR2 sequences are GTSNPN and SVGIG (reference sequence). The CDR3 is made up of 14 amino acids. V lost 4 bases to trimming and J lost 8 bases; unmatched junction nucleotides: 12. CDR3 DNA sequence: TGTGCCTGGAAACGGGATACCAGGGGGAGTACGCAGTATTTT. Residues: CAWKRDTRGSTQYF. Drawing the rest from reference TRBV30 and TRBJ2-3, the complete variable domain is SQTIHQWPATLVQPVGSPLSLECTVEGTSNPNLYWYRQAAGRGLQLLFYSVGIGQISSEVPQNLSASRPQDRQFILSSKKLLLSDSGFYLCAWKRDTRGSTQYFGPGTRLTVL.

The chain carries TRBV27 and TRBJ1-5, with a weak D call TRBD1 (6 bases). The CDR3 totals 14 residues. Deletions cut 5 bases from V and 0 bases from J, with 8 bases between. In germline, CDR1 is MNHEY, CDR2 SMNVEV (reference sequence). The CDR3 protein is CASSPGDSNQPQHF. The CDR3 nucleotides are TGTGCCAGCAGTCCAGGGGATAGCAATCAGCCCCAGCATTTT.

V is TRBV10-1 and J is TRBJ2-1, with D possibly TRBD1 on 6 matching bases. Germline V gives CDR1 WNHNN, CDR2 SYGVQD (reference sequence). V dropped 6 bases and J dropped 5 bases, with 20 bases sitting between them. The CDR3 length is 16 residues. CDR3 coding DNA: TGCGCCAGCAGCCCCAGGGGAGCGGAGGCCAACAATGAGCAGTTCTTC. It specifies CASSPRGAEANNEQFF.

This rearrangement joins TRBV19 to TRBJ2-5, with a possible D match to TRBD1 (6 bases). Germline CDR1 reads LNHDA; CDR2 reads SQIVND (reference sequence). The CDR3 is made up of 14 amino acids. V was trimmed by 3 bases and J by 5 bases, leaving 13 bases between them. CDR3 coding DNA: TGTGCCAGTAGTATGGGTCAGGGGTCCGAGACCCAGTACTTC. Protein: CASSMGQGSETQYF.

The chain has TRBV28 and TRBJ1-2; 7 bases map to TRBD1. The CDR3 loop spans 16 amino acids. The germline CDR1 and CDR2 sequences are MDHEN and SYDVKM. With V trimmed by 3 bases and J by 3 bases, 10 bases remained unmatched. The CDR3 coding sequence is TGTGCCAGCAGTTTTCTGGACAGGCCCGTATACTATGGCTACACCTTC. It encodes CASSFLDRPVYYGYTF.